Given below is one T cell receptor (beta chain) in context. Antigen unknown. No conserved phenylalanine or tryptophan ends this CDR3, so it is likely a read error. The QIAseq Immune Repertoire TCR panel built the libraries from roughly 15 ng of total RNA. Using its own MiXCR run on the reads, TCRdb lists one record per CDR3 protein. The sample includes 400 to 450 distinct CDR3 sequences, approximately 4.8% of them seen just once. Germline assignment: CDR1 LNHDA and CDR2 SQIVND (reference sequence). The CDR3 consists of 11 residues. The V end lost 6 bases, the J end lost 5 bases, and 7 bases lay between the germline ends. The entry originates in a study of circulating CD8 cells and anti-PD-1 response in melanoma. Overall study findings and caveats: The cohort mixed treatment-naive and previously treated patients. Experiments were generally run without replicates.

Live CD3+CD8+TCRalphabeta+ cells were sorted into four subsets by PD-1 and/or TIGIT. This TCR derives from a human donor with melanoma. The rearrangement links TRBV19 to TRBJ1-2; no reliable D call. The specimen was CD8+ T cells from PBMCs, collected at baseline or after one month of anti-PD-1 therapy (not recorded which). The CDR3 nucleotides are TGTGCCAGTAGGACATCGTATGGCTACACCCCC. It is translated as CASRTSYGYTP.